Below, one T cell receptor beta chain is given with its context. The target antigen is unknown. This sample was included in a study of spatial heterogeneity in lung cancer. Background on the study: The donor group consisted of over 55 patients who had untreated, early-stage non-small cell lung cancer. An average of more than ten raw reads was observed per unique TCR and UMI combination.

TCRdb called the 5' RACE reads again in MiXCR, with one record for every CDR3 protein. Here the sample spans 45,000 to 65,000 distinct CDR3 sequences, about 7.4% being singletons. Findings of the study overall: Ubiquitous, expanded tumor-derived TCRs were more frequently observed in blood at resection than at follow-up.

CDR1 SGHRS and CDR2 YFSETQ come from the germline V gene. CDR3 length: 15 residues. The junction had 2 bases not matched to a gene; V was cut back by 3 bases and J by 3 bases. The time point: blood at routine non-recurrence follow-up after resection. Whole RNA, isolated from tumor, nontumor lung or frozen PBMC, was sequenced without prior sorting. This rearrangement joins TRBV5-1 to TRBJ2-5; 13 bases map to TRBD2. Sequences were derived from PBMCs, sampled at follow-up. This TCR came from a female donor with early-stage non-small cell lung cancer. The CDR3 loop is CASSWGTSGEETQYF. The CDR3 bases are TGCGCCAGCAGCTGGGGGACTAGCGGGGAAGAGACCCAGTACTTC.